The 6 T cell receptor beta chains below all came from one sample that was sequenced in a study of blood T cell repertoires in COVID-19. Only in-frame clones appear in the TCRdb table, and some are missing; sequencing was by immunoSEQ multiplex PCR. The table lists 200,000 to 250,000 clones, about 83% of them singletons, with roughly 1.9% in the top ten. Sequencing was carried out using peripheral blood. The receptor set was obtained from a man aged 25 to 45 who had recovered from COVID-19.

This clone is a singleton in its sample. This chain uses TRBV3-1 (or the pseudogene TRBV3-2) with TRBJ2-2; TRBD1 is a possible D gene (5 bases). The germline gives CDR1 LGHDT, CDR2 YNNKEL (reference sequence). The CDR3 sequence is 15 residues long. Deletions cut 6 bases from V and 2 bases from J, with 13 bases between. Here the CDR3 DNA reads TGTGCCAGCAGAAACCTCGGACACAACACCGGGGAGCTGTTTTTT. Translating it yields CASRNLGHNTGELFF.

The chain employs TRBV3-1 (or the pseudogene TRBV3-2) and TRBJ1-6; TRBD1 might be the D (6 bases). Looked up from germline, CDR1 is LGHDT and CDR2 is YNNKEL (reference sequence). V lost 4 bases and J lost 8, with 15 bases in between. The CDR3 totals 15 residues. The CDR3 reads CASSLDSTSDSPLHF. In DNA, the CDR3 is TGTGCCAGCAGCCTGGACAGCACGAGTGATTCACCCCTCCACTTT.

CDR3 amino acids: CAWSECRTGEQFF. The CDR3 DNA is TGTGCCTGGAGTGAGTGCCGTACCGGTGAGCAGTTCTTC. The rearrangement links TRBV30 to TRBJ2-1; D remains unclear. The CDR3 consists of 13 residues. Looked up from germline, CDR1 is GTSNPN and CDR2 is SVGIG (reference sequence). Trimming stripped 1 base from V and 9 bases from J, with 13 bases between.

V usage is TRBV4-1 and J usage is TRBJ1-5, with D possibly being TRBD1 (5 bases). The V end was cut by 6 bases, the J end by 4 bases, with 16 bases between. CDR1 and CDR2 (germline): MGHRA, YSYEKL. The CDR3 loop spans 15 amino acids. CDR3 protein: CASSYVGGRNQPQHF. CDR3 sequence (DNA): TGCGCCAGCAGTTATGTCGGGGGACGAAATCAGCCCCAGCATTTT.

This chain connects TRBV5-1 to TRBJ2-5; 7 bases agree with TRBD2. CDR1 is SGHRS, CDR2 YFSETQ, per germline. V lost 2 bases, J lost 8 bases, and 27 bases stayed unmatched. The CDR3 has 20 amino acids. The CDR3 nucleotides are TGCGCCAGCAGCTTATCGTTGCGGGGGTTAACAAGACCCTCTTGGGGAACCCAGTACTTC. Its translation is CASSLSLRGLTRPSWGTQYF.

V gene TRBV6-6 combines with J gene TRBJ2-5; tentatively, D is TRBD2 (6 bases). CDR1 and CDR2 from the germline V gene are MNHNY and SVGAGI (reference sequence). Trimming removed 0 bases at V and 3 bases at J, with 11 bases between. The CDR3 sequence is 15 residues long. CDR3 sequence reads: CASSYSGGEKETQYF. CDR3 DNA: TGTGCCAGCAGTTACTCCGGGGGAGAGAAAGAGACCCAGTACTTC.